This T cell receptor beta chain is from a study of shared clonotypes between healthy human individuals (TCRdb year 2020). About the study as a whole: A couple of women and three men aged 18 to 49 years were included in the cohort. Per donor, three plates each were used for CD4 naive and CD4 memory, two for CD8 naive, and one for CD8 memory. To estimate repertoire size and how much clonotypes are shared between individuals, the study performed deep sequencing of blood TCR repertoires from about 5 healthy adults. To increase sequencing depth and limit assay-specific biases, TCR repertoire library preparation and sequencing were carried out by different laboratories using diverse techniques. Leukapheresis yielded between about 0.85 and 9.5 billion PBMCs per donor. The study at large found these results: Rarefaction of sorted-subset datasets indicated incomplete sequencing despite the large sequencing depth. Only blood was sampled, and tissue TCR repertoires likely differ from those in blood. The genetic and exposure-history diversity represented was limited by the small number of donors. Naive subsets generally had larger estimated clonotype richness than memory subsets. Based on pairwise subsampling, the degree of clonotype sharing among donors was expected to be affected by sequencing depth. Around 5.4% of naive CD4, roughly 3.5% of naive CD8, around 2.3% of memory CD4, and 0.4% of memory CD8 clonotypes were shared across several donors. Clonotypes shared by all four sorted-subset donors showed higher generation probabilities than non-shared clonotypes.

Using the deep immunoSEQ assay, multiplex PCR amplified TCR CDR3 regions from genomic DNA. Extracted genomic DNA from each cell subset was spread evenly across all wells of several immunoSEQ 96-well plates, with each plate serving as a replicate. Each replicate PCR for sorted subsets received 150 to 250 ng genomic DNA, equal to about 30,000 T cell genomes. Purified libraries were quantified with a Qubit 3.0 fluorometer, sized on a Bioanalyzer 2100, and re-quantified with the KAPA Library Quantification kit. Each immunoSEQ 96-well plate was sequenced on its own single-read 150-cycle Illumina NextSeq 550 flow cell. As for the authors' bioinformatics: Because the immunoSEQ output included only junctional sequences and no quality scores, the filtering could not be the same as the filtering used for full-length reads. To assign V/J genes and CDR3, sequences were annotated against IMGT germline references using PyIR, a Python wrapper for IgBLAST v1.9. Reads were removed for weak V/J assignments (E-value above 1e-6), missing CDR3, stop codons, out-of-frame junctions, or ambiguous translated residues. A V3J clonotype was defined by an identical inferred V gene, J gene, and CDR3 amino acid sequence. Percentage overlap between repertoires was calculated by dividing the number of shared unique clonotypes by the size of the smaller repertoire. Three approaches were used to assess repertoire richness: RTK rarefaction, the Chao1 estimator, and Recon v2.1 estimates of unobserved clonotypes. For all TCRbeta clonotypes obtained by the gDNA method from a handful of donors, generation probabilities were computed with OLGA. What TCRdb holds here is the immuneACCESS table cut down to in-frame rearrangements. Part of the clones is not present; checked against another copy, under half of the missing clones reflect an unresolved V gene, and the others are unexplained. D and trimming come from the DNA, and the V and J calls and clone size come from that table. For this sample there are approximately 650,000 clones; about 95% appear just once. Less than 0.13% of the sample is taken by the ten largest.

As for this clone: This clone's antigen is unknown. Base qualities are not provided; no much larger clone lies one nucleotide away.

CD8 naive samples consisted of CD45RO-negative cells that were positively selected for CCR7, yielding a CD45RA+CCR7+ population without TemRA cells. The donors were healthy, HIV-negative adults who had no recently reported acute infections or vaccinations. Every donor was a Caucasian adult living in Nashville, Tennessee, USA. Blood was collected by leukapheresis, and PBMCs were isolated by Ficoll-Histopaque density gradient centrifugation and then cryopreserved in liquid nitrogen vapor phase. Analytical flow cytometry was used to check the purity and quantity of each magnetically sorted T cell population. Genomic DNA was isolated from each sorted fraction and quantified by UV absorbance on a Nanodrop 2000c. Sequencing was performed on naive CD8+ T cells sorted from blood. What the cell subset or site label conveys for this sample: CD45RA+CCR7+. The receptor was isolated from a woman aged 25-40 years in good health.

The nucleotide sequence is TGTGCCAGCAGTCCACTAGCGGGAGTATCCTACGAGCAGTACTTC. This sequence encodes CASSPLAGVSYEQYF. The sequence joins TRBV27 to TRBJ2-7, and TRBD2 matches 11 of the central bases. From V the trimming removes 5 bases and from J it removes 1 base, while the gene matches leave 4 bases of the junction unaccounted for. CDR1 and CDR2 were assigned from the germline V gene (reference sequence) as MNHEY and SMNVEV. The CDR3 contains 15 residues, cysteine and phenylalanine counted. Kept here is only the CDR3 DNA, which spans 45 bases and is read in frame from base 1.